This T cell receptor beta chain was recovered during a study of PD-1 blockade in classical Hodgkin lymphoma. Study conclusions and caveats: Before treatment, TCR diversity in newly diagnosed patients was reportedly lower than in healthy donors. Complete responders had baseline diversity similar to newly diagnosed patients. Some patients started nivolumab under 1 year after ASCT, and they were excluded.

The patients all showed relapse after autologous stem cell transplantation, while their brentuximab vedotin exposure varied. Details on this clone: Its specificity is not known.

Generated by immunoSEQ multiplex PCR, the TCRdb table keeps only in-frame clones and is missing some. The sample shows about 60,000 clones, 90% of them seen only once. The material was peripheral blood mononuclear cells (PBMCs), obtained at baseline. The source of this sequence is a human donor with classical Hodgkin lymphoma.

CDR3 sequence: CASTPSSGKAYNEQFF. The CDR3 DNA is TGTGCCAGCACACCCTCTAGCGGGAAGGCCTACAATGAGCAGTTCTTC. The gene calls are TRBV2 and TRBJ2-1; the match to TRBD2 covers 9 bases. The J segment lost 2 bases and the V segment lost 7 bases, leaving 9 bases of the junction unmatched. Germline values: CDR1 SNHLY, CDR2 FYNNEI. This CDR3 comprises 16 residues.